This TCR beta chain derives from a study of CD8 T cells in ankylosing spondylitis. Losses at the gene ends were 7 bases for V and 2 bases for J; bases not matched to a gene: 5. The CDR3 is made up of 14 amino acids. Note on this clonotype: Antigen: not known.

TCRdb fed the 5' RACE reads into MiXCR, producing one record per CDR3 protein. Of about 400,000 distinct CDR3 sequences detected, 20% to 25% appear once; the ten largest clones hold approximately 14%. General observations from the study: Reports say disease-linked clones showed up significantly more in matched ankylosing spondylitis synovial fluid.

The V gene is TRBV12-3 or TRBV12-4, the J gene TRBJ2-7; TRBD2 aligns across 10 bases. Sample: blood, either unsorted or a sorted T cell fraction (not recorded which). This TCR came from a male donor with ankylosing spondylitis or in good health (not recorded which). CDR3 coding DNA: TGTGCCAGCACCCTAGGGACTAGCGCCTACGAGCAGTACTTC. Its protein product is CASTLGTSAYEQYF.